Here is one TCR beta chain with its context. Its antigen is as yet unknown. The CDR3 covers 15 residues. V lost 4 bases, J lost 0 bases, and 9 bases lay in between. Germline CDR1 LGHNA, CDR2 YNFKEQ. This specimen belongs to a study of cytomegalovirus exposure and HLA in healthy donors. The study's findings and limits: With DRB1 most and HLA-C fewest, TCR association rates differed between HLA loci in a later analysis.

The study ran its PCR with 60 Vbeta and 13 Jbeta primers. Produced via immunoSEQ multiplex PCR; TCRdb's table is partial and in-frame only. The repertoire consists of more than 80,000 clones, with 86% occurring once and the leading ten covering roughly 9.2%. The sample was PBMCs. This chain uses TRBV4-2 with TRBJ1-4; D not resolved. This clonotype was sampled from a man aged 25 to 40 in good health and CMV-seropositive. The CDR3 bases are TGTGCCAGCAGCCGATGGAGAACAACTAATGAAAAACTGTTTTTT. Translated, it gives CASSRWRTTNEKLFF.